This TCR beta chain was identified during a study of blood T cell repertoires in COVID-19. Study-level information: Sites across the United States, Italy and Spain contributed samples from acute and convalescent COVID-19. Sources were T cells, B-cell-depleted T cells, or PBMCs; the material itself was cDNA or gDNA.

Seattle researchers signed up patients amid active infection and tracked them longitudinally. CDR1 and CDR2 (germline): MDHEN, SYDVKM. The CDR3 runs to 16 residues. V shed 2 bases and J shed 3 bases, with 15 bases lying between them. In the original analysis: Estimates of nucleated cell counts were drawn from the amplification of reference gene primers. The repertoire was sequenced with immunoSEQ multiplex PCR; TCRdb's copy has only in-frame clones and lacks some. V and J calls plus clone size are reproduced from that table; the DNA served to infer D and trimming. The table lists 150,000 to 200,000 clones, 86% of them singletons, with approximately 11% in the top ten.

The rearrangement uses TRBV28 and TRBJ2-3, with D perhaps matching TRBD2 (5 bases). The clonotype originates from a woman in her sixties or seventies with COVID-19, enrolled during active disease. Sequencing used peripheral blood. CDR3 coding DNA: TGTGCCAGCAGTTTAATACGGGGAGCAGGAACAGATACGCAGTATTTT. Its translation is CASSLIRGAGTDTQYF.